Shown below are 30 T cell receptor beta chains from a single sample sequenced in a study of metastatic and nonmetastatic thyroid tumors. TCRdb re-called the PCR reads via MiXCR. The sample contains several thousand clones, 30% to 40% of which appear only once. Thyroid surgery was preceded by no treatment in any patient. Sequences were obtained from adjacent normal tissue. The receptors here all came from a male donor with papillary thyroid cancer or a benign thyroid nodule (not recorded which). Some clones in this sample may be carry-over from other donors' samples.

A single count supports this clone. At one end the junction does not follow the germline gene, possibly because of a read error. J is TRBJ1-3 and V is TRBV9; D uncertain. The germline V gene encodes CDR1 SGDLS and CDR2 YYNGEE. The CDR3 spans 16 residues. The CDR3 bases are TGTTCCAGCAGCGTAGGACGGGCGAACTATGGAAACACCATATATTTT. Translated, it gives CSSSVGRANYGNTIYF.

This clone occurred a few times. The rearrangement joins TRBV6-2 or TRBV6-3 to TRBJ1-6; D remains ambiguous. Germline V gives CDR1 MNHEY, CDR2 SVGEGT. CDR3 length equals 16 residues. The V and J ends lost 2 bases and 7 bases respectively, with 15 bases between them. CDR3 coding DNA: TGTGCCAGCAGTTACAAGCCCGCGGGGAGGAATTCACCCCTCCACTTT. Translation gives CASSYKPAGRNSPLHF.

V is TRBV20-1 and J is TRBJ2-1; the D gene is possibly TRBD2 (5 bases). This CDR3 is 15 amino acids long. The V end lost 0 bases, the J end lost 2 bases, and 11 bases lay between the germline ends. CDR1 and CDR2 from the germline V gene are DFQATT and SNEGSKA (reference sequence). The CDR3 DNA follows: TGCAGTGCTAGAGATCTGAGGCGGGCCTACAATGAGCAGTTCTTC. Residues: CSARDLRRAYNEQFF.

The chain joins TRBV11-1 to TRBJ2-7, with unresolved D. With 5 bases removed from V and 0 bases from J, the gap between germline ends came to 8 bases. Germline CDR1 SGHAT, CDR2 FQDESV (reference sequence). There are 13 residues in the CDR3. The CDR3 here is CASSPKYSYEQYF. CDR3 bases: TGTGCCAGCAGCCCCAAATACTCCTACGAGCAGTACTTC.

This rearrangement joins TRBV5-1 to TRBJ2-7, with D possibly TRBD1 on 5 matching bases. Per germline, CDR1 SGHRS and CDR2 YFSETQ. The CDR3 loop spans 13 amino acids. The germline V and J ends were trimmed by 4 bases and 1 base, with 9 bases remaining between them. DNA for the CDR3: TGCGCCAGCAGCGGGGCAGGTTCCTACGAGCAGTACTTC. As protein: CASSGAGSYEQYF. The whole variable domain, remainder taken from reference TRBV5-1 and TRBJ2-7, is KAGVTQTPRYLIKTRGQQVTLSCSPISGHRSVSWYQQTPGQGLQFLFEYFSETQRNKGNFPGRFSGRQFSNSRSEMNVSTLELGDSALYLCASSGAGSYEQYFGPGTRLTVT.

The chain links TRBV19 to TRBJ2-2; the match to TRBD2 covers 13 bases. V dropped 7 bases and J dropped 17; count of bases not matched to a gene: 19. The CDR3 has 16 residues. The germline CDR1 and CDR2 sequences are LNHDA and SQIVND (reference sequence). The DNA for the CDR3 is TGTGCCAGTATGTGGACTAGCGGGGGATTAACCGGGGAGCCATTTTTT. Translation gives CASMWTSGGLTGEPFF.

This clone turned up a few times. J is TRBJ2-2 and V is TRBV7-2; D perhaps matches TRBD2 (5 bases). The CDR3 has 12 amino acids. Trimming removed 8 bases from V and 6 bases from J, with 10 bases in between. Germline lookup yields CDR1 SGHTA and CDR2 FQGNSA. CDR3 region: CASGKRAGELFF. Here the CDR3 DNA reads TGTGCCAGCGGAAAGAGGGCCGGGGAGCTGTTTTTT. Looking up the rest from reference TRBV7-2 and TRBJ2-2 gives the full variable domain: GAGVSQSPSNKVTEKGKDVELRCDPISGHTALYWYRQSLGQGLEFLIYFQGNSAPDKSGLPSDRFSAERTGGSVSTLTIQRTQQEDSAVYLCASGKRAGELFFGEGSRLTVL.

The chain couples TRBV20-1 to TRBJ2-7; 9 bases are shared with TRBD2. Per germline, CDR1 DFQATT and CDR2 SNEGSKA (reference sequence). The J segment lost 2 bases and the V segment lost 1 base, leaving 6 bases of the junction unmatched. CDR3 length equals 15 residues. This chain's CDR3 is CSARGGSGRTYEQYF. In nucleotides, the CDR3 is TGCAGTGCTAGAGGGGGTAGCGGGAGAACCTACGAGCAGTACTTC.

The chain is built from TRBV20-1 and TRBJ1-2; D is perhaps TRBD1 (5 bases). V dropped 2 bases and J dropped 2 bases, with 15 bases sitting between them. The CDR3 spans 15 residues. Germline V CDR1 and CDR2: DFQATT, SNEGSKA (reference sequence). The CDR3 region is CSARPRDAENYGYTF. In DNA, the CDR3 is TGCAGTGCTAGACCCCGGGACGCAGAAAACTATGGCTACACCTTC.

This clone was found a few times. This chain links TRBV6-1 with TRBJ1-2; D is uncertain. The CDR3 totals 12 residues. CDR1 MNHNS and CDR2 SASEGT come from the germline V gene. The germline V and J ends were trimmed by 4 bases and 4 bases, with 7 bases remaining between them. CDR3 amino acids: CASSAGSYGYTF. The CDR3 DNA follows: TGTGCCAGCAGTGCGGGTTCCTATGGCTACACCTTC.

CDR3 residues: CASSPSWTGRRNEQFF. The CDR3 region has the DNA TGTGCCAGCAGTCCTTCTTGGACAGGGAGGAGGAATGAGCAGTTCTTC. The chain combines TRBV6-1 with TRBJ2-1; 8 positions match TRBD1. The CDR3 has 16 amino acids. With 5 bases clipped from V and 7 bases from J, the junction kept 13 bases outside the gene matches. Germline CDR1 and CDR2: MNHNS and SASEGT.

Concerning this clone: Compared with germline, one end of the junction differs, possibly owing to a read error. J is TRBJ2-7 and V is TRBV11-2; TRBD1 might be the D (5 bases). This CDR3 is built from 15 residues. The germline V gene has CDR1 SGHAT and CDR2 FQNNGV. CDR3 protein: CASSHEQGSEYERYF. The DNA of the CDR3 is TGTGCCAGCAGTCATGAGCAGGGTTCTGAGTACGAGCGGTACTTC.

A few counts support this clone. The chain has TRBV6-1 and TRBJ2-2, with D uncertain. Per the germline V gene, CDR1 is MNHNS and CDR2 is SASEGT. V shed 8 bases and J shed 9 bases, with 10 bases lying between them. The CDR3 sequence is 11 residues long. The CDR3 reads CASGRRWELFF. DNA for the CDR3: TGTGCCAGCGGCCGGCGTTGGGAGCTGTTTTTT.

The chain couples TRBV7-9 to TRBJ2-2; D is possibly TRBD1 (6 bases). V was pared by 5 bases and J by 4 bases, with 8 bases between. Germline-derived CDR1 and CDR2 are SEHNR and FQNEAQ (reference sequence). There are 13 residues in the CDR3. The CDR3 nucleotides are TGTGCCAGCAGCCAACAGGGCACCGGGGAGCTGTTTTTT. Amino acids: CASSQQGTGELFF. The full variable domain, completed using reference TRBV7-9 and TRBJ2-2, is DTGVSQNPRHKITKRGQNVTFRCDPISEHNRLYWYRQTLGQGPEFLTYFQNEAQLEKSRLLSDRFSAERPKGSFSTLEIQRTEQGDSAMYLCASSQQGTGELFFGEGSRLTVL.

CDR3 nucleotides: TGCGCCAGCAGCGACGGGGACAGGGAGGTTGAGGGCTACACCTTC. This codes for CASSDGDREVEGYTF. The gene calls are TRBV5-1 and TRBJ1-2; the match to TRBD1 covers 9 bases. CDR3 length equals 15 residues. With V trimmed by 4 bases and J by 8 bases, 12 bases remained unmatched. Germline V gene lookup returns CDR1 SGHRS and CDR2 YFSETQ.

The rearrangement uses TRBV20-1 and TRBJ2-1, with 7 bases lining up with TRBD2. The CDR3 loop spans 15 amino acids. CDR1 and CDR2 from the germline V gene are DFQATT and SNEGSKA (reference sequence). V was clipped by 0 bases and J by 5 bases; unmatched bases: 7. The CDR3 region is CSARDHRLAHNEQFF. The CDR3 region has the DNA TGCAGTGCTAGAGATCATAGACTAGCCCACAATGAGCAGTTCTTC.

The J gene is TRBJ2-3, the V gene TRBV2; 10 bases map to TRBD2. The CDR3 is made up of 15 amino acids. V lost 6 bases and J lost 5; bases outside the gene matches: 8. CDR1 and CDR2 from the germline V gene are SNHLY and FYNNEI. CDR3 DNA: TGTGCCAGCAGCGGAAGGACTAGCGGCAAAGATACGCAGTATTTT. Translated, it gives CASSGRTSGKDTQYF.

This rearrangement joins TRBV6-2 or TRBV6-3 to TRBJ2-5; 7 nucleotides agree with TRBD2. CDR3 length equals 15 residues. CDR1 and CDR2 (germline): MNHEY, SVGEGT. The V segment lost 5 bases and the J segment 4 bases; nucleotides outside the gene matches: 10. CDR3 DNA: TGTGCCAGCAGTCTCAGTGGGGGGGTAGGAGAGACCCAGTACTTC. This encodes CASSLSGGVGETQYF.

V is TRBV6-1 and J is TRBJ2-7, with 9 nucleotides matching TRBD2. Trimming cost V 5 bases and J 3 bases; bases outside gene matches: 2. The CDR3 covers 13 residues. Germline V gives CDR1 MNHNS, CDR2 SASEGT. Here the CDR3 reads CASSLTSGYEQYF. The CDR3 coding sequence is TGTGCCAGCAGTCTGACTAGCGGCTACGAGCAGTACTTC.

The chain joins TRBV20-1 to TRBJ1-2, with 11 bases that match TRBD1. Trimming cost V 4 bases and J 2 bases; bases outside gene matches: 3. The CDR3 sequence is 14 residues long. Germline values: CDR1 DFQATT, CDR2 SNEGSKA (reference sequence). CDR3 sequence (DNA): TGCAGTGCTACCCGGGACAGGGGGAACTATGGCTACACCTTC. As protein: CSATRDRGNYGYTF.

V and J are TRBV7-2 and TRBJ2-1; TRBD2 aligns across 12 bases. This CDR3 comprises 15 residues. Germline V gives CDR1 SGHTA, CDR2 FQGNSA. J was trimmed by 12 bases and V by 2 bases; bases with no gene match: 8. CDR3 amino acids: CASSLRASGGARQFF. The DNA of the CDR3 is TGTGCCAGCAGCTTACGTGCTAGCGGGGGGGCCAGGCAGTTCTTC.

At least ten counts were recorded for this clone. The conserved final phenylalanine or tryptophan is absent from the CDR3, which likely points to a read error. The limits of the CDR3 on the DNA are not certain, so only TCRdb's listed CDR3 is given. The J gene is TRBJ2-7, the V gene TRBV20-1; the D segment call TRBD2 is taken from the table without a DNA check. The CDR3 is 15 amino acids long, termini counted. CDR1 DFQATT and CDR2 SNEGSKA come from the germline V gene (reference sequence). The chain's CDR3 is CSARGASVQTYEQDL.

The rearrangement uses TRBV5-1 and TRBJ2-7, with 8 bases matching TRBD2. V was clipped by 0 bases and J by 5 bases; unmatched bases: 1. Germline CDR1 is SGHRS and CDR2 is YFSETQ. The CDR3 runs 13 residues. The CDR3: CASSLGTSNEQYF. CDR3 nucleotide sequence: TGCGCCAGCAGCTTGGGGACTAGCAACGAGCAGTACTTC.

This clone showed up just a few times. The V and J genes are TRBV6-2 or TRBV6-3 and TRBJ2-7; D remains unclear. Trimming stripped 2 bases from V and 3 bases from J, with 11 bases between. CDR3 size: 14 residues. Germline CDR1 MNHEY, CDR2 SVGEGT. The CDR3 DNA sequence: TGTGCCAGCAGTTACAAGGGCTTTTACTACGAGCAGTACTTC. Translated, it gives CASSYKGFYYEQYF.

The chain joins TRBV6-5 to TRBJ2-1, with 9 bases aligning to TRBD2. The CDR3 loop spans 16 amino acids. The V segment lost 6 bases and the J segment 9 bases; nucleotides outside the gene matches: 15. Germline V CDR1 and CDR2: MNHEY, SVGAGI. The CDR3 DNA reads as TGTGCCAGCAGCTCCCAAGACCCCGGGACTAGCAGTGAGCAGTTCTTC. This sequence encodes CASSSQDPGTSSEQFF.

The V gene is TRBV20-1, the J gene TRBJ2-7; 9 bases map to TRBD1. J was trimmed by 1 base and V by 0 bases; bases with no gene match: 7. There are 16 residues in the CDR3. Germline V gene data show CDR1 as DFQATT and CDR2 as SNEGSKA (reference sequence). CDR3 sequence: CSARDDRGLVSYEQYF. CDR3 sequence (DNA): TGCAGTGCTAGAGATGACAGGGGGTTAGTATCCTACGAGCAGTACTTC.

This chain joins TRBV27 and TRBJ2-1; the match to TRBD1 covers 9 bases. J lost 8 bases, V lost 5 bases, and 10 bases had no gene match. This CDR3 region has 15 residues. Germline loops: CDR1 MNHEY, CDR2 SMNVEV (reference sequence). The CDR3 region is CASSTGQGNRHEQFF. The DNA of the CDR3 is TGTGCCAGCAGTACCGGACAGGGGAACCGCCATGAGCAGTTCTTC.

The genes are TRBV10-3 and TRBJ1-1; a weak D match, TRBD1 (6 bases). CDR1 and CDR2 from the germline V gene are ENHRY and SYGVKD. There are 15 residues in the CDR3. Trimming took off 0 bases at V and 1 base at J, with 9 bases between the two ends. The CDR3 sequence: CAISESQGQNTEAFF. As DNA, the CDR3 is TGTGCCATCAGTGAGTCACAGGGCCAGAACACTGAAGCTTTCTTT.

This chain uses TRBV6-1 with TRBJ1-6; D is uncertain. Between the trimmed V and J ends, which lost 6 bases and 0 bases, there was a span of 6 bases. Germline V gives CDR1 MNHNS, CDR2 SASEGT. This CDR3 region has 14 residues. The CDR3: CASRGTSYNSPLHF. The CDR3 region has the DNA TGTGCCAGCAGAGGAACCTCCTATAATTCACCCCTCCACTTT.

This sequence joins TRBV12-3 or TRBV12-4 and TRBJ2-3; D is undetermined. V was shortened by 1 base and J by 2 bases, with 7 bases between the two germline ends. The CDR3 runs 14 residues. CDR3 DNA sequence: TGTGCCAGCAGTTTAGTGGCGGTCACAGATACGCAGTATTTT. This encodes CASSLVAVTDTQYF.